The clone carrying this T cell receptor (beta chain) was counted at least ten times. The data stem from a study of low-dose radiotherapy and immunotherapy resistance in tumors. Study-wide context: A total of 6.5 Gy was given to Cohort 1 as 0.5 Gy per fraction every 2 weeks.

Time point described: after trial treatment. Indicated treatment: LDRT plus nivolumab, ipilimumab, low-dose cyclophosphamide and aspirin (RACIN trial). Every donor was treated with nivolumab, ipilimumab, aspirin, low-dose cyclophosphamide and also low-dose radiotherapy. This CDR3 is built from 13 residues. Trimming stripped 4 bases from V and 7 bases from J, with 13 bases between. Germline V gene lookup returns CDR1 SGHDN and CDR2 FVKESK. First-strand cDNA relied on TRAV- and TRBV-specific primers spanning alpha and beta chains. A 20-cycle PCR with a constant-region primer and V-primer adapter amplified TCRs. TCRdb processed the reads anew with MiXCR; each CDR3 protein has one entry. The sample has approximately 91,000 distinct CDR3 sequences, 20% to 25% seen once.

The rearrangement uses TRBV14 and TRBJ1-2; no firm D call. The sample in question was PBMCs, obtained after low-dose radiotherapy plus immunotherapy. This TCR was recovered from a female donor with ovarian cancer. In DNA, the CDR3 is TGTGCCAGCAGCCCACCTCAGACAACTGGCTACACCTTC. Amino acid sequence: CASSPPQTTGYTF. Combining the CDR3 with reference TRBV14 and TRBJ1-2 gives the whole variable domain EAGVTQFPSHSVIEKGQTVTLRCDPISGHDNLYWYRRVMGKEIKFLLHFVKESKQDESGMPNNRFLAERTGGTYSTLKVQPAELEDSGVYFCASSPPQTTGYTFGSGTRLTVV.